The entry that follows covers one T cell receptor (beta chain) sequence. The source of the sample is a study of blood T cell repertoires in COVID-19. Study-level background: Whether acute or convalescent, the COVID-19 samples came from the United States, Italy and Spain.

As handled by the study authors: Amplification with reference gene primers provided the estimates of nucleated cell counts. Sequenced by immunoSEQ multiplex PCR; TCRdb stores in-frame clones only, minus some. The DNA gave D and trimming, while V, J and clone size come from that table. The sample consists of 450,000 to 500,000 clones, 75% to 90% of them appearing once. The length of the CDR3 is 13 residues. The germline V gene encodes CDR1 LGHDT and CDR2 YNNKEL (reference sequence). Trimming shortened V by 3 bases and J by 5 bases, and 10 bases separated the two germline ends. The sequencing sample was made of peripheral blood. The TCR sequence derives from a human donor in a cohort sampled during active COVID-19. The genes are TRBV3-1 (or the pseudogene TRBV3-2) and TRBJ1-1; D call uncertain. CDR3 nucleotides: TGTGCCAGCAGCCAGGGCGAAGGAACTGAAGCTTTCTTT. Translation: CASSQGEGTEAFF.